The clone carrying this T cell receptor (beta chain) showed up just a few times. Its matching antigen is unknown. This sample is drawn from a study of CD8+CD57+ T cells in acquired aplastic anemia. Study summary: Sorted CD4+ and CD8+ cells yielded DNA averaging around 3.2 ug. CD4+ reads averaged about 9.9 million in healthy donors. Study findings and constraints: Found in both controls and patients were twenty-nine CD8+ CDR3 sequences. Patients and healthy controls showed no significant CD8+ Simpson's diversity difference.

This CDR3 contains 14 residues. The V gene lost 6 bases and the J gene lost 4 bases, with 16 bases spanning the gap. CDR1 is SGHKS and CDR2 is YYEKEE in the germline V gene (reference sequence). TCR beta VDJ combinations and CDR3 sequences were profiled from genomic DNA. TCRdb called the reads again in MiXCR, with one record for every CDR3 protein. This sample has 150,000 or so distinct CDR3 sequences; 55% to 70% occur once, and the top ten carry less than 55%. The source material was sorted CD4+, CD8+, or CD8+CD57+ T cells (not recorded which) from PBMCs. This clonotype was obtained from a human donor in good health. V gene TRBV5-5 combines with J gene TRBJ2-5; a weak D match, TRBD2 (5 bases). The CDR3 DNA sequence: TGTGCCAGCAAACCTTCGGGGTTAGGAGAGACCCAGTACTTC. It codes for CASKPSGLGETQYF.